The 20 T cell receptor beta chains given below trace back to one sample, sequenced in a study of blood T cells in healthy people across ages. Then a second PCR, running about 6 to 12 cycles, was carried out with a sample-barcoded 5' primer and a J-beta primer mix. Via MiXCR, TCRdb re-called the 5' RACE reads, giving one row per CDR3 protein. The table includes hundreds of thousands of distinct CDR3 sequences, just over 55% detected once. The source material was blood. These receptors originate from a man in his forties in good health.

This clonotype was counted between two and nine times. This chain links TRBV9 with TRBJ1-1; D gene unclear. Trimming took 4 bases from V and 1 from J, leaving 14 bases between them. CDR1 and CDR2 (germline): SGDLS, YYNGEE. CDR3 size: 15 residues. The CDR3 is CASSLLEAGNTEAFF. DNA for the CDR3: TGTGCCAGCAGCCTACTGGAAGCAGGGAACACTGAAGCTTTCTTT. The variable domain in full, with the rest retrieved from reference TRBV9 and TRBJ1-1, is DSGVTQTPKHLITATGQRVTLRCSPRSGDLSVYWYQQSLDQGLQFLIQYYNGEERAKGNILERFSAQQFPDLHSELNLSSLELGDSALYFCASSLLEAGNTEAFFGQGTRLTVV.

DNA for the CDR3: TGTGCCAGCAGTTACCCGACGGTGGGCAGGAGCTCCTACGAGCAGTACTTC. It encodes CASSYPTVGRSSYEQYF. The rearrangement uses TRBV6-2 or TRBV6-3 and TRBJ2-7; D unclear. This CDR3 has 17 amino acids. Between the trimmed V and J ends, which lost 2 bases and 0 bases, there was a span of 17 bases. The germline V gene encodes CDR1 MNHEY and CDR2 SVGEGT.

J is TRBJ2-5 and V is TRBV12-5; D unclear. CDR1 and CDR2 (germline): LGHNT, FRNRAP. The CDR3 runs 12 residues. V lost 9 bases and J lost 7, with 15 bases in between. The CDR3 DNA reads TGTGCTAGCTCAATCGGGTTTGGGACCCAGTACTTC. Its translation: CASSIGFGTQYF.

V and J are TRBV2 and TRBJ1-2, with a weak D call TRBD1 (6 bases). V was shortened by 4 bases and J by 4 bases, with 16 bases between the two germline ends. The CDR3 length is 15 residues. Germline lookup yields CDR1 SNHLY and CDR2 FYNNEI. CDR3 loop: CASSVNRVGGYGYTF. In DNA form, the CDR3 reads TGTGCCAGCAGTGTCAACAGGGTGGGGGGCTATGGCTACACCTTC.

This clonotype was observed at least ten times. J is TRBJ2-5 and V is TRBV5-5, with 9 positions matching TRBD1. V shed 2 bases and J 2 bases; nucleotides not matched to a gene: 10. In germline, CDR1 is SGHKS, CDR2 YYEKEE (reference sequence). The CDR3 covers 17 residues. The CDR3 bases are TGTGCCAGCAGCTTCGCTACGGGACAGGGTAGACAAGAGACCCAGTACTTC. Residues: CASSFATGQGRQETQYF.

This clonotype was seen at least ten times. In nucleotides, the CDR3 is TGTGCCAGCAGTTGGGGACAGGGTTCCTACGAGCAGTACTTC. Amino acid sequence: CASSWGQGSYEQYF. The J gene is TRBJ2-7, the V gene TRBV6-5; 9 nucleotides agree with TRBD1. Per germline, CDR1 MNHEY and CDR2 SVGAGI. The J segment lost 1 base and the V segment lost 4 bases, leaving 2 bases of the junction unmatched. This CDR3 is 14 amino acids long.

The rearrangement uses TRBV20-1 and TRBJ2-7; 12 bases align to TRBD2. This CDR3 spans 14 amino acids. V was pared by 2 bases and J by 2 bases, with 1 base of the junction left unmatched. Germline loops: CDR1 DFQATT, CDR2 SNEGSKA (reference sequence). The CDR3, as DNA: TGCAGTGCTAGAACTAGCGGGGGGCCCTACGAGCAGTACTTC. Its protein product is CSARTSGGPYEQYF.

Details on this clonotype: This may be a read error, as it is one base from a much larger clone. This sequence joins TRBV20-1 and TRBJ2-1; either TRBD1 or TRBD2 may fit D (5 bases each). Per germline, CDR1 DFQATT and CDR2 SNEGSKA (reference sequence). The CDR3 has 14 residues. The V gene lost 3 bases and the J gene lost 3 bases, with 12 bases spanning the gap. This chain's CDR3 is CSARGRADYNEQFF. CDR3 DNA: TGCAGTGCTAGGGGACGAGCGGACTACAATGAGCAGTTCTTC.

This chain uses TRBV5-1 with TRBJ2-1, with 12 bases matching TRBD2. CDR3 length equals 15 residues. CDR1 is SGHRS, CDR2 YFSETQ, per germline. V lost 4 bases, J lost 5 bases, and 4 bases stayed unmatched. CDR3 amino acids: CASSRGLAGNNEQFF. The CDR3 nucleotides read TGCGCCAGCAGCCGAGGACTAGCGGGGAACAATGAGCAGTTCTTC.

J is TRBJ2-7 and V is TRBV7-2, with no clear D. The DNA end lines up better with TRBJ2-5; the J call may be wrong. The CDR3 totals 15 residues. Germline V gives CDR1 SGHTA, CDR2 FQGNSA. CDR3 coding DNA: TGTGCCAGCAGCTTATTCAGACAAGGGCGGGAGACCCAGTACTTC. Translating gives CASSLFRQGRETQYF.

The V and J genes are TRBV2 and TRBJ2-1; D possibly corresponds to TRBD2 (5 bases). The germline CDR1 and CDR2 sequences are SNHLY and FYNNEI. The CDR3 extends over 14 amino acids. V lost 3 bases and J 10 bases, leaving 16 bases between the germline ends. CDR3: CASSDAAGRGEQFF. CDR3 coding DNA: TGTGCCAGCAGTGATGCTGCTGGTCGCGGGGAGCAGTTCTTC.

The chain recombines TRBV20-1 with TRBJ2-3; D not resolved. The CDR3 covers 13 residues. Germline values: CDR1 DFQATT, CDR2 SNEGSKA (reference sequence). With 3 bases removed from V and 4 bases from J, the gap between germline ends came to 11 bases. Written as DNA, the CDR3 is TGCAGTGCTAGTTGGGGAAACGCAGATACGCAGTATTTT. Its protein product is CSASWGNADTQYF.

The CDR3 nucleotides read TGCAGTGCTAGAAGGACAGGGACACAGGGTGAGCAGTTCTTC. It codes for CSARRTGTQGEQFF. V and J are TRBV20-1 and TRBJ2-1; 8 nucleotides agree with TRBD1. The CDR3 covers 14 residues. Trimming at V came to 2 bases and at J to 9 bases, leaving 9 bases not matched to a gene. The germline CDR1 and CDR2 sequences are DFQATT and SNEGSKA (reference sequence).

This chain uses TRBV6-1 with TRBJ2-3, with 9 bases matching TRBD2. With V trimmed by 6 bases and J by 2 bases, 6 bases remained unmatched. The CDR3 extends over 15 amino acids. Per the germline V gene, CDR1 is MNHNS and CDR2 is SASEGT. The CDR3 loop reads CASSHSGGVTDTQYF. The CDR3 region has the DNA TGTGCCAGCAGCCATAGCGGGGGAGTCACAGATACGCAGTATTTT.

The table lists this clonotype with a few counts. The J gene is TRBJ2-6, the V gene TRBV29-1; TRBD2 matches at 8 bases. V lost 0 bases to trimming and J lost 3 bases; unmatched junction nucleotides: 7. Germline CDR1 and CDR2: SQVTM and ANQGSEA. The CDR3 is 17 residues long. The CDR3 is CSVEDPGGPLGANVLTF. CDR3 bases: TGCAGCGTTGAAGATCCGGGGGGGCCTCTTGGGGCCAACGTCCTGACTTTC.

The rearrangement uses TRBV12-3 or TRBV12-4 and TRBJ2-5, with 14 bases matching TRBD2. Trimming took 5 bases from V and 7 from J; bases not matched to a gene: 6. This CDR3 has 15 amino acids. The CDR3 bases are TGTGCCAGCAGTCCGGGACTAGCGGGGGAGGCGACCCAGTACTTC. It encodes CASSPGLAGEATQYF.

V gene TRBV7-2 combines with J gene TRBJ2-3; tentative D call: TRBD1 (5 bases). The CDR3 has 14 amino acids. CDR1 is SGHTA and CDR2 is FQGNSA in the germline V gene. V was trimmed by 4 bases and J by 7 bases, leaving 15 bases between them. DNA of the CDR3: TGTGCCAGCAGCTGGGGCAGGGTCACCCATACGCAGTATTTT. Encoded protein: CASSWGRVTHTQYF.

In the case of this clonotype: A single base separates this from a much larger clone, so it may be a read error. V usage is TRBV4-3 and J usage is TRBJ2-1; 7 bases are shared with TRBD2. V was clipped by 0 bases and J by 10 bases; unmatched bases: 12. The length of the CDR3 is 16 residues. Germline assignment: CDR1 LGHNA and CDR2 YSLEER. CDR3 DNA: TGCGCCAGCAGCCAAGATCCCTCAGGGAGGGGCCGCGAGCAGTTCTTC. Amino acid sequence: CASSQDPSGRGREQFF.

The rearrangement uses TRBV20-1 and TRBJ2-7; D is tentatively TRBD1 or TRBD2 (5 bases each). Germline CDR1 reads DFQATT; CDR2 reads SNEGSKA (reference sequence). There are 13 residues in the CDR3. V was clipped by 6 bases and J by 0 bases, with 12 bases between them. The CDR3 region is CSARGRTSYEQYF. The CDR3 DNA sequence: TGCAGTGCCCGGGGACGGACCTCCTACGAGCAGTACTTC.

V usage is TRBV3-1 and J usage is TRBJ2-3, with 16 nucleotides matching TRBD2. CDR3 size: 18 residues. J lost 3 bases, V lost 6 bases, and 9 bases had no gene match. Per germline, CDR1 LGHDT and CDR2 YNNKEL (reference sequence). The CDR3 DNA reads TGTGCCAGCAGGGGACTAGCGGGAGGGCCGGTGGGAACAGATACGCAGTATTTT. Protein sequence: CASRGLAGGPVGTDTQYF.